These 32 T cell receptor beta chains were all obtained from the same sample, sequenced in a study of T cell repertoires in cytomegalovirus infection. TCRdb recomputed calls from the reads with MiXCR, one row per CDR3 protein. The repertoire consists of roughly 640,000 distinct CDR3 sequences, with approximately 24% occurring once and the leading ten covering less than 9.5%. Sequencing was done on a sample of CD8+ T cells from PBMCs. Receptors were obtained from a human donor in good health (CMV status not recorded). Some clones in this sample may be carry-over from other donors' samples.

This clonotype is a singleton in its sample. The chain uses TRBV20-1 and TRBJ1-1, with D possibly being TRBD1 (5 bases). This CDR3 has 15 amino acids. Germline lookup yields CDR1 DFQATT and CDR2 SNEGSKA (reference sequence). Trimming removed 0 bases at V and 4 bases at J, with 15 bases between. The CDR3 reads CSARESQGYSTEAFF. In nucleotides, the CDR3 is TGCAGTGCTAGAGAATCTCAGGGTTATAGCACTGAAGCTTTCTTT.

This clonotype turned up a few times. The chain joins TRBV4-1 to TRBJ2-3; the match to TRBD2 covers 8 bases. The ends lost 3 bases at V and 4 bases at J; junction bases unmatched: 6. The CDR3 runs to 15 residues. Germline V gene data show CDR1 as MGHRA and CDR2 as YSYEKL. Here the CDR3 DNA reads TGCGCCAGCAGCCACCTGGAACTAGCGGCAGATACGCAGTATTTT. This translates into CASSHLELAADTQYF.

The chain has TRBV5-6 and TRBJ2-7, with D possibly being TRBD1 (6 bases). The CDR3 is made up of 13 amino acids. Trimming left V 0 bases short and J 6 bases short, with 10 bases between. From germline, CDR1 is SGHDT and CDR2 YYEEEE. The CDR3 region has the DNA TGTGCCAGCAGCTTGGACAGGGTCTTCGAGCAGTACTTC. It codes for CASSLDRVFEQYF.

This clonotype has more than one count but fewer than ten. The chain carries TRBV6-2 or TRBV6-3 and TRBJ1-1, with D possibly being TRBD1 (5 bases). Deletions cut 2 bases from V and 5 bases from J, with 12 bases between. Germline CDR1 reads MNHEY; CDR2 reads SVGEGT. The CDR3 is 14 residues long. This chain's CDR3 is CASSYETVTTEAFF. The CDR3 DNA reads as TGTGCCAGCAGTTACGAGACAGTCACAACTGAAGCTTTCTTT.

In its sample, this clonotype was seen many times. The genes are TRBV7-6 and TRBJ2-1, with TRBD2 identical over 13 bases. Unmatched junction bases numbered 4, after V lost 3 bases and J lost 5 bases. Per the germline V gene, CDR1 is SGHVS and CDR2 is FNYEAQ. The CDR3 covers 16 residues. The CDR3 loop is CASSLRLAGGHNEQFF. The DNA for the CDR3 is TGTGCCAGCAGCTTGCGACTAGCGGGGGGCCACAATGAGCAGTTCTTC.

This clonotype was recorded many times. The genes are TRBV6-2 or TRBV6-3 and TRBJ2-7, with D tentatively TRBD1 or TRBD2 (5 bases each). Germline V lookup: CDR1 MNHEY, CDR2 SVGEGT. The CDR3 loop spans 15 amino acids. Trimming took off 6 bases at V and 4 bases at J, with 19 bases between the two ends. As DNA, the CDR3 is TGTGCCAGCAGCCCCCTCAGGGACCGTGAATACGAGCAGTACGTC. Amino acids: CASSPLRDREYEQYV.

This clonotype appeared many times. The rearrangement joins TRBV20-1 to TRBJ2-1; either TRBD1 or TRBD2 may supply D (5 bases each). Germline values: CDR1 DFQATT, CDR2 SNEGSKA (reference sequence). CDR3 length equals 16 residues. Trimming cost V 6 bases and J 4 bases, with 22 bases left between them. This chain's CDR3 is CSAPTVLRSGYNEQFF. Here the CDR3 DNA reads TGCAGTGCCCCGACAGTTCTGCGTTCGGGGTACAATGAGCAGTTCTTC.

The V and J genes are TRBV7-6 and TRBJ1-1; D unclear. V lost 1 base and J 8 bases, leaving 11 bases between the germline ends. Germline V gives CDR1 SGHVS, CDR2 FNYEAQ. This CDR3 has 13 residues. This CDR3 reads CASSLGPDQEAFF. For the CDR3, the DNA is TGTGCCAGCAGCTTAGGGCCAGACCAGGAAGCTTTCTTT.

In this sample, this clonotype turned up a few times. The chain employs TRBV25-1 and TRBJ2-3; D is possibly TRBD1 or TRBD2 (6 bases each). The V end was cut by 8 bases, the J end by 2 bases, with 14 bases between. The V gene's germline CDR1 is MGHDK and CDR2 SYGVNS. The CDR3 consists of 14 residues. The CDR3 DNA sequence: TGTGCCAGCGGACGAGGGGGGTACACAGATACGCAGTATTTT. This translates into CASGRGGYTDTQYF.

In its sample, this clonotype was seen many times. The chain uses TRBV7-8 and TRBJ1-1; D is uncertain. This CDR3 is built from 14 residues. V gave up 1 base and J gave up 1 base, with 7 bases separating them. Germline CDR1 is SGHVS and CDR2 is FQNEAQ. The CDR3 spells CASSLGGRNTEAFF. DNA of the CDR3: TGTGCCAGCAGCTTAGGCGGGAGGAACACTGAAGCTTTCTTT.

This clonotype was counted many times. The rearrangement uses TRBV6-2 or TRBV6-3 and TRBJ2-2; D is perhaps TRBD2 (6 bases). This CDR3 contains 17 residues. The germline V and J ends were trimmed by 2 bases and 0 bases, with 13 bases remaining between them. Germline CDR1 reads MNHEY; CDR2 reads SVGEGT. CDR3 sequence: CASSYGVLATNTGELFF. The DNA of the CDR3 is TGTGCCAGCAGTTACGGGGTTCTAGCGACGAACACCGGGGAGCTGTTTTTT.

The gene calls are TRBV29-1 and TRBJ2-3, with D possibly TRBD2 on 7 matching bases. V gave up 7 bases and J gave up 5 bases, with 16 bases separating them. Per the germline V gene, CDR1 is SQVTM and CDR2 is ANQGSEA. The CDR3 runs to 13 residues. The CDR3 coding sequence is TGCAGCGGGGTGGGGGGGCGTGTAGATACGCAGTATTTT. This encodes CSGVGGRVDTQYF.

The chain recombines TRBV19 with TRBJ2-1, with D tentatively TRBD1 or TRBD2 (5 bases each). With 2 bases removed from V and 6 bases from J, the gap between germline ends came to 23 bases. The CDR3 length is 18 residues. CDR1 is LNHDA and CDR2 is SQIVND in the germline V gene (reference sequence). CDR3 region: CASSIWGGPPGGLNEQFF. Written as DNA, the CDR3 is TGTGCCAGTAGTATATGGGGCGGCCCCCCAGGAGGTCTCAATGAGCAGTTCTTC.

This clonotype was seen a few times. CDR3 DNA sequence: TGTGCCAGCAGTTTCTATAGGGACCTTAGCAATCAGCCCCAGCATTTT. This sequence encodes CASSFYRDLSNQPQHF. This chain uses TRBV28 with TRBJ1-5; possibly TRBD1 for D (5 bases). V was trimmed by 3 bases and J by 0 bases, leaving 12 bases between them. Looked up from germline, CDR1 is MDHEN and CDR2 is SYDVKM. This CDR3 is 16 amino acids long. Full variable domain (outside the CDR3, taken from reference TRBV28 and TRBJ1-5): DVKVTQSSRYLVKRTGEKVFLECVQDMDHENMFWYRQDPGLGLRLIYFSYDVKMKEKGDIPEGYSVSREKKERFSLILESASTNQTSMYLCASSFYRDLSNQPQHFGDGTRLSIL.

This clonotype was seen at least ten times. The chain uses TRBV7-2 and TRBJ1-3; the D is unclear. Germline-derived CDR1 and CDR2 are SGHTA and FQGNSA. The CDR3 contains 17 residues. The ends were cut back, 0 bases at V and 2 bases at J, with 14 bases in the middle. CDR3 region: CASSLAHISPPGNTIYF. In DNA, the CDR3 is TGTGCCAGCAGCTTAGCCCACATTTCCCCCCCTGGAAACACCATATATTTT.

This chain links TRBV24-1 with TRBJ2-1; weak D call: TRBD1 (6 bases). The CDR3 extends over 16 amino acids. The germline V gene has CDR1 KGHDR and CDR2 SFDVKD. Trimming pared 2 bases from V and 3 bases from J, leaving 13 bases between. The CDR3 loop reads CATSDYRDISYNEQFF. For the CDR3, the DNA is TGTGCCACCAGTGATTACCGGGACATAAGCTACAATGAGCAGTTCTTC.

Here the CDR3 DNA reads TGCAGCGTCGGGAGGGCAGGGGAGGCAATCGGCTACACCTTC. This translates into CSVGRAGEAIGYTF. This chain links TRBV29-1 with TRBJ1-2; weak D call: TRBD1 (6 bases). Per the germline V gene, CDR1 is SQVTM and CDR2 is ANQGSEA. Trimming removed 6 bases from V and 8 bases from J, with 22 bases in between. CDR3 length equals 14 residues.

This clonotype was detected only a few times. At one end the junction does not follow the germline gene, possibly because of a read error. The gene calls are TRBV7-9 and TRBJ2-3; D is unresolved. The CDR3 sequence is 13 residues long. Germline values: CDR1 SEHNR, CDR2 FQNEAQ (reference sequence). CDR3 amino acids: CASSSYSTDTQYF. Written as DNA, the CDR3 is TGTGCCAGCAGCTCTTACAGCACGGATACGCAGTATTTT.

The sample holds many counts of this clonotype. The CDR3 DNA reads TGTGCCAGCAGGGATACGGGGGGATCCGCCTACGAGCAGTACGTC. Its protein is CASRDTGGSAYEQYV. The V and J genes are TRBV28 and TRBJ2-7, with TRBD2 identical over 7 bases. This CDR3 contains 15 residues. V lost 6 bases to trimming and J lost 2 bases; unmatched junction nucleotides: 10. Germline V gene data show CDR1 as MDHEN and CDR2 as SYDVKM.

This clonotype came up many times. The chain couples TRBV6-2 or TRBV6-3 to TRBJ2-7, with TRBD1 identical over 7 bases. Germline values: CDR1 MNHEY, CDR2 SVGEGT. The CDR3 has 13 amino acids. V was clipped by 4 bases and J by 2 bases; unmatched bases: 2. CDR3: CASSWGQTYEQYV. CDR3 nucleotide sequence: TGTGCCAGCAGTTGGGGACAGACCTACGAGCAGTACGTC.

This clonotype has ten or more counts. J is TRBJ2-7 and V is TRBV6-2 or TRBV6-3; D perhaps matches TRBD1 (5 bases). Germline assignment: CDR1 MNHEY and CDR2 SVGEGT. There are 13 residues in the CDR3. V lost 5 bases and J 2 bases, leaving 10 bases between the germline ends. For the CDR3, the DNA is TGTGCCAGCAGTACCCGACAGACCTACGAGCAGTACGTC. Residues: CASSTRQTYEQYV.

The genes are TRBV6-2 or TRBV6-3 and TRBJ2-7; no definite D call. Trimming removed 2 bases from V and 3 bases from J, with 11 bases in between. CDR3 length equals 14 residues. Germline V gene sequence: CDR1 MNHEY, CDR2 SVGEGT. CDR3 in amino acids: CASSYLDGFYEQYV. CDR3 bases: TGTGCCAGCAGTTACCTGGACGGATTCTACGAGCAGTACGTC.

This clonotype occurred a few times. This rearrangement joins TRBV29-1 to TRBJ1-2; no clear D gene. The V gene lost 2 bases and the J gene lost 4 bases, with 11 bases spanning the gap. Per germline, CDR1 SQVTM and CDR2 ANQGSEA. This CDR3 region has 13 residues. The CDR3 loop is CSVERAESYGYTF. CDR3 in DNA: TGCAGCGTTGAACGAGCAGAGAGCTATGGCTACACCTTC.

The rearrangement uses TRBV29-1 and TRBJ1-2, with 10 positions matching TRBD1. The CDR3 covers 15 residues. Germline CDR1 is SQVTM and CDR2 is ANQGSEA. V trimming: 5 bases; J trimming: 8 bases; junction bases outside the gene matches: 14. The CDR3 nucleotides read TGCAGCGTTCTTCCTTCGACAGGGGGCGCCGGGGGCTACACCTTC. Amino acid sequence: CSVLPSTGGAGGYTF.

The chain combines TRBV7-9 with TRBJ2-1, with TRBD2 matching 10 bases. After removal of 0 bases from V and 9 bases from J, the junction contained 17 bases not matched to a gene. This CDR3 is built from 19 residues. The V gene's germline CDR1 is SEHNR and CDR2 FQNEAQ (reference sequence). CDR3 nucleotides: TGTGCCAGCAGCTTAGCGTCGAGACTCCTTAGCGGGGGGCCTCCTGAGCAGTTCTTC. Residues: CASSLASRLLSGGPPEQFF.

This clonotype occurred many times. The J gene is TRBJ2-1, the V gene TRBV12-3 or TRBV12-4, with D perhaps matching TRBD2 (6 bases). Between the trimmed V and J ends, which lost 6 bases and 8 bases, there was a span of 11 bases. This CDR3 is 12 amino acids long. The CDR3 spells CASSAGRYEQFF. The CDR3, as DNA: TGTGCCAGCAGCGCCGGGAGATATGAGCAGTTCTTC.

V is TRBV4-3 and J is TRBJ2-2; either TRBD1 or TRBD2 may fit D (6 bases each). This CDR3 contains 16 residues. Germline loops: CDR1 LGHNA, CDR2 YSLEER. V lost 0 bases and J 0 bases, leaving 8 bases between the germline ends. In DNA, the CDR3 is TGCGCCAGCAGCCAAGATGGGGGGCCGAACACCGGGGAGCTGTTTTTT. Protein product: CASSQDGGPNTGELFF.

This clonotype was detected once. This chain links TRBV3-1 with TRBJ2-5, with 8 bases lining up with TRBD1. The J segment lost 5 bases and the V segment lost 2 bases, leaving 4 bases of the junction unmatched. CDR1 and CDR2 from the germline V gene are LGHDT and YNNKEL (reference sequence). The CDR3 is made up of 14 amino acids. This CDR3 is CASSQFHRGETQYF. DNA of the CDR3: TGTGCCAGCAGCCAATTCCACAGGGGGGAGACCCAGTACTTC.

This clonotype came up many times. The CDR3 reads CASSSLAGQYNEQFF. CDR3 sequence (DNA): TGTGCCAGCAGCTCCCTAGCGGGGCAGTACAATGAGCAGTTCTTC. J is TRBJ2-1 and V is TRBV7-6, with TRBD2 identical over 9 bases. There are 15 residues in the CDR3. V lost 4 bases, J lost 4 bases, and 5 bases stayed unmatched. The germline V gene has CDR1 SGHVS and CDR2 FNYEAQ.

This clonotype was seen a few times. DNA of the CDR3: TGTGCCAGCAGTTTGCTGGGTGAATCCTACGAGCAGTACTTC. As protein: CASSLLGESYEQYF. The chain links TRBV27 to TRBJ2-7; D ambiguous. CDR1 is MNHEY and CDR2 is SMNVEV in the germline V gene (reference sequence). The V gene lost 3 bases and the J gene lost 1 base, with 10 bases spanning the gap. CDR3 length: 14 amino acids.

On this clonotype: A read error may be the cause here, since a much bigger clone is one base away. This CDR3 reads CANSRRSGGRTDTQYF. The CDR3 coding sequence is TGTGCCAACAGCCGTCGGAGCGGGGGTCGCACAGATACGCAGTATTTT. The V gene is TRBV7-6, the J gene TRBJ2-3; 8 bases fit TRBD2. This CDR3 has 16 residues. Germline lookup yields CDR1 SGHVS and CDR2 FNYEAQ.

The chain couples TRBV6-2 or TRBV6-3 to TRBJ1-1; a possible D gene is TRBD1 (5 bases). The CDR3 has 12 amino acids. Germline lookup yields CDR1 MNHEY and CDR2 SVGEGT. V was shortened by 8 bases and J by 6 bases, with 13 bases between the two germline ends. This CDR3 reads CASHNGGAEAFF. In DNA, the CDR3 is TGTGCCAGCCACAACGGAGGGGCTGAAGCTTTCTTT.